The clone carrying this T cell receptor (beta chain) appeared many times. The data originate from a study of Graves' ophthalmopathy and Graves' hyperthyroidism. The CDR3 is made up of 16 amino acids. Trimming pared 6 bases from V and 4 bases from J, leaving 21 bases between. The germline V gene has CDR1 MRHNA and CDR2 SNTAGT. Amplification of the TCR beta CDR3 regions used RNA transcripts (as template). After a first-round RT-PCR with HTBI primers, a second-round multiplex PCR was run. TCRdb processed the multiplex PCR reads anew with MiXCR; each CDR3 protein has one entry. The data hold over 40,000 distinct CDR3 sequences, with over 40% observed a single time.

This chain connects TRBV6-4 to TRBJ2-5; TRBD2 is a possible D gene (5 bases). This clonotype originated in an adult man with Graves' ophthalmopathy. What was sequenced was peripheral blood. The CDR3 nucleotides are TGTGCCAGCAGGTGTCAGGCGAGGGTAGTAATAGAGACCCAGTACTTC. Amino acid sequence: CASRCQARVVIETQYF.